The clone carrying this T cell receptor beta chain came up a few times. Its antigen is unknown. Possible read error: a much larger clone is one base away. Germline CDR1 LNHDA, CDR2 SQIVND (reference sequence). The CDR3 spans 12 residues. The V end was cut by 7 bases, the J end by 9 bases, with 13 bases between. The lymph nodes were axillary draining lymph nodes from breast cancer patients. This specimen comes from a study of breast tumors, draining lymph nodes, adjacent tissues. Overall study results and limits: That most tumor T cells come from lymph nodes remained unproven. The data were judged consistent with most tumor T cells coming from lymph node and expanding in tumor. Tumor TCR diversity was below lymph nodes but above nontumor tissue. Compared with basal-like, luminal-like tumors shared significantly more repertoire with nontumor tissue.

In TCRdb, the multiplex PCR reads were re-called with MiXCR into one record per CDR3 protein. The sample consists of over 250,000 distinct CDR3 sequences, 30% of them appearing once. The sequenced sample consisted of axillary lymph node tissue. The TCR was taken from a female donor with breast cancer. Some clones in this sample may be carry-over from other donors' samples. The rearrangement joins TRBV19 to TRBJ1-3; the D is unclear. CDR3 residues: CASTNTVSTIYF. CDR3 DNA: TGTGCCAGTACTAATACGGTAAGCACCATATATTTT.